The clone carrying this T cell receptor beta chain was picked up a small number of times. This specimen comes from a study of control samples from healthy donors and cancer patients. Assay used: immunoSEQ multiplex PCR; TCRdb lists only in-frame clones, some missing. The table has approximately 46,000 clones, around nine tenths seen once. V was shortened by 7 bases and J by 4 bases, with 7 bases between the two germline ends. CDR3 length equals 11 residues. Germline lookup yields CDR1 SNHLY and CDR2 FYNNEI. This clonotype originated in a man aged 25-45 years with colorectal cancer. The sample taken for sequencing was PBMCs. This sequence joins TRBV2 and TRBJ1-1, with no clear D. The CDR3 DNA sequence: TGTGCCAGCATACGGGGCACTGAAGCTTTCTTT. Its protein product is CASIRGTEAFF. Complete variable domain (other parts from reference TRBV2 and TRBJ1-1): EPEVTQTPSHQVTQMGQEVILRCVPISNHLYFYWYRQILGQKVEFLVSFYNNEISEKSEIFDDQFSVERPDGSNFTLKIRSTKLEDSAMYFCASIRGTEAFFGQGTRLTVV.